The 12 T cell receptor beta chains presented below share a single source sample, sequenced in a study of blood T cell repertoires in COVID-19. Assay used: immunoSEQ multiplex PCR; TCRdb lists only in-frame clones, some missing. The data contain 200,000 or so clones, approximately 84% of them singletons. The material sequenced was peripheral blood. All receptors come from a human donor with acute or convalescent COVID-19. The donor label of this sample is uncertain.

This clone was found a few times. This chain connects TRBV15 to TRBJ1-5; D is possibly TRBD1 (5 bases). The CDR3 consists of 14 residues. Germline CDR1 is LNHNV and CDR2 is YYDKDF (reference sequence). V was clipped by 1 base and J by 6 bases, with 10 bases between them. The CDR3 spells CATSRGGKGQPQHF. DNA of the CDR3: TGTGCCACCAGCAGAGGGGGCAAAGGTCAGCCCCAGCATTTT.

This chain links TRBV6-4 with TRBJ2-1; D gene ambiguous. Germline loops: CDR1 MRHNA, CDR2 SNTAGT. There are 14 residues in the CDR3. V was clipped by 4 bases and J by 0 bases, with 7 bases between them. CDR3 protein: CASSVEASYNEQFF. The CDR3 bases are TGTGCCAGCAGTGTTGAAGCCTCCTACAATGAGCAGTTCTTC.

This chain joins TRBV6-6 and TRBJ1-6; D perhaps matches TRBD1 (6 bases). Trimming pared 5 bases from V and 9 bases from J, leaving 23 bases between. Per germline, CDR1 MNHNY and CDR2 SVGAGI (reference sequence). The CDR3 runs 17 residues. The CDR3 sequence is CASSPQGRGAVGSPLHF. DNA of the CDR3: TGTGCCAGCAGTCCCCAGGGTCGGGGGGCCGTTGGTTCACCCCTCCACTTT.

This clone was counted once. The V and J genes are TRBV7-3 and TRBJ1-1, with 7 positions matching TRBD1. The CDR3 loop spans 15 amino acids. With V trimmed by 4 bases and J by 1 base, 6 bases remained unmatched. CDR1 SGHTA and CDR2 FQGTGA come from the germline V gene. The CDR3 is CASSSQGGPNTEAFF. For the CDR3, the DNA is TGTGCCAGCAGCTCCCAGGGGGGCCCGAACACTGAAGCTTTCTTT.

The chain recombines TRBV28 with TRBJ2-7; the match to TRBD2 covers 7 bases. This CDR3 has 13 amino acids. Looked up from germline, CDR1 is MDHEN and CDR2 is SYDVKM. Germline trimming cut 7 bases from V and 4 bases from J; bases unmatched to any gene: 7. This chain's CDR3 is CASIFGRRYEQYF. The CDR3 bases are TGTGCCAGCATTTTCGGGAGGAGATACGAGCAGTACTTC.

The chain employs TRBV5-6 and TRBJ2-2, with D possibly being TRBD1 (5 bases). Trimming cost V 4 bases and J 6 bases, with 22 bases left between them. Germline assignment: CDR1 SGHDT and CDR2 YYEEEE. The CDR3 contains 17 residues. CDR3 sequence (DNA): TGTGCCAGCAGCCAAATGGGTGCTGGAAGGGGTTCCGGGGAGCTGTTTTTT. Encoded protein: CASSQMGAGRGSGELFF.

J is TRBJ2-7 and V is TRBV6-5; the D gene is possibly TRBD1 (5 bases). Trimming stripped 3 bases from V and 3 bases from J, with 15 bases between. The CDR3 runs 15 residues. The germline CDR1 and CDR2 sequences are MNHEY and SVGAGI. Written as DNA, the CDR3 is TGTGCCAGCAGTTATGCGCCAGCTCAGGGCTACGAGCAGTACTTC. Amino acids: CASSYAPAQGYEQYF.

V gene TRBV11-2 combines with J gene TRBJ2-1, with D maybe TRBD2 (6 bases). Trimming pared 5 bases from V and 8 bases from J, leaving 16 bases between. CDR1 SGHAT and CDR2 FQNNGV come from the germline V gene. The CDR3 spans 14 residues. CDR3 region: CASSPHSSAYEQFF. The CDR3 nucleotides read TGTGCCAGCAGCCCCCACTCTAGCGCCTATGAGCAGTTCTTC.

The CDR3 reads CASSHRDWGTDTQYF. In DNA, the CDR3 is TGTGCCAGCAGCCACCGGGACTGGGGCACAGATACGCAGTATTTT. The rearrangement uses TRBV7-2 and TRBJ2-3; TRBD2 is a possible D gene (6 bases). In germline, CDR1 is SGHTA, CDR2 FQGNSA. The CDR3 covers 15 residues. The V end was cut by 5 bases, the J end by 1 base, with 13 bases between.

The chain uses TRBV7-6 and TRBJ2-3, with 8 bases matching TRBD2. Per germline, CDR1 SGHVS and CDR2 FNYEAQ. V gave up 5 bases and J gave up 1 base; unmatched junction bases: 11. The CDR3 sequence is 17 residues long. This CDR3 is CASSAWTSTPRTDTQYF. For the CDR3, the DNA is TGTGCCAGCAGCGCCTGGACTAGCACCCCTCGCACAGATACGCAGTATTTT.

This chain connects TRBV5-8 to TRBJ1-2; D ambiguous. The CDR3 consists of 15 residues. Germline CDR1 SGHTS, CDR2 YDEGEE. Trimming removed 0 bases from V and 8 bases from J, with 17 bases in between. CDR3: CASSLVSGARGGYTF. CDR3 in DNA: TGTGCCAGCAGCTTGGTGTCAGGAGCTAGAGGGGGCTACACCTTC.

V usage is TRBV5-5 and J usage is TRBJ1-4; 9 nucleotides agree with TRBD1. V lost 2 bases, J lost 1 base, and 6 bases stayed unmatched. This CDR3 is built from 17 residues. The germline CDR1 and CDR2 sequences are SGHKS and YYEKEE (reference sequence). The CDR3 sequence: CASSLGDREVTNEKLFF. The CDR3 region has the DNA TGTGCCAGCAGCTTAGGGGACAGGGAAGTAACTAATGAAAAACTGTTTTTT.